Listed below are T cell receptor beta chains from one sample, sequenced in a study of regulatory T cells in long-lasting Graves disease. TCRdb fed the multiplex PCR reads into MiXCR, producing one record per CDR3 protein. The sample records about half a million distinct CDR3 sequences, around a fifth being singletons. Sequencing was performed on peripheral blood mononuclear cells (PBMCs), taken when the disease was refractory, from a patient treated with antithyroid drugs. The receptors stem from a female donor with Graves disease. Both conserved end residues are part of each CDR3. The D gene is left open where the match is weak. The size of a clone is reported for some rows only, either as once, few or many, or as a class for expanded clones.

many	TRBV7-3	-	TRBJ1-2	TGTGCCAGCAGCTTACGGCAGGGAAATGGCTACACCTTC	CASSLRQGNGYTF
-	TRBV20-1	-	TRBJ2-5	TGCAGTGCTAGAGTAAGGCTAGGAATGTTTATAGGTCAAGAGACCCAGTACTTC	CSARVRLGMFIGQETQYF
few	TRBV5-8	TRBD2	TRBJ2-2	TGTGCCAGCAGCCCCTATAGCGGGGGGGGCTCGACCGGGGAGCTGTTTTTT	CASSPYSGGGSTGELFF
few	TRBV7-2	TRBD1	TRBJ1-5	TGTGCCAGCAGCTTAGCCCCCGGACAGGGGGGGGGGCCCCAGCATTTT	CASSLAPGQGGGPQHF
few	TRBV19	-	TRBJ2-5	TGTGCCAGTGCGGGACTCCTTACCCAAGAGACCCAGTACTTC	CASAGLLTQETQYF
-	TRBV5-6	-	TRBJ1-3	TGTGCCAGCAGCTTGACCGATTTTGGAAACACCACATATTTT	CASSLTDFGNTTYF
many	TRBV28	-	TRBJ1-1	TGTGCCAGCAGTTTATATCTAACGAACACTGAAGCTTTCTTT	CASSLYLTNTEAFF
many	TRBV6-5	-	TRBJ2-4	TGTGCCAGCAGTTACCCCGGGGCAATAGCCAAAAACATTCAGTACTTC	CASSYPGAIAKNIQYF
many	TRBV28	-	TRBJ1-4	TGTGCCAGCAGTTTCCGTAATGAAAAACTGTTTTTT	CASSFRNEKLFF
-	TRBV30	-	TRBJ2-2	TGTGCCTTCAGGGGGGCAGGGATGAACACCGGGGAGCTGTTTTTT	CAFRGAGMNTGELFF
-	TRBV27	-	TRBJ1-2	TGTGCCAGCAGTCCTGGGGGCGGCGGTCTGAGTGGCTACACCTTC	CASSPGGGGLSGYTF
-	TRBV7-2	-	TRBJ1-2	TGTGCCAGCAGCCGAGGGCGAGGCGGCTACACCTTC	CASSRGRGGYTF
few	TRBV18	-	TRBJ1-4	TGTGCCAGCTCACTGGGGTTTGGTAATGAAAAACTGTTTTTT	CASSLGFGNEKLFF
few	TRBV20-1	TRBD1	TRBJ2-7	TGCAGTGCTTCGACAGGGCCTATCGACGAGCAGTACTTC	CSASTGPIDEQYF
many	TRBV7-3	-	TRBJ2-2	TGTGCCAGCAGCCCACCTGGCGTTGGCGGCGAGCTGTTTTTT	CASSPPGVGGELFF
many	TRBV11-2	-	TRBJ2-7	TGTGCCAGCAGCTACAAGGGAGGTGGTTTTGGGGCCTACGAGCAGTACTTC	CASSYKGGGFGAYEQYF
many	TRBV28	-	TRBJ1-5	TGTGCCAGCAGTTTTTTTTCAGGGGATCAGCCCCAGCATTTT	CASSFFSGDQPQHF
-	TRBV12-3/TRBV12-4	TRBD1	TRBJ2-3	TGTGCCAGCATTAAGCGGACAGGGGGCGATTGGGGTCCAGATACGCAGTATTTT	CASIKRTGGDWGPDTQYF
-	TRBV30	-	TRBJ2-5	TGTGCCTGGAGTCCCTATGGGGGGGGGGCCGCAGAGACCCAGTACTTC	CAWSPYGGGAAETQYF
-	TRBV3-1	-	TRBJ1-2	TGTGCCAGCAGTCAGGGACATAACTGTGGCTACACCTTC	CASSQGHNCGYTF
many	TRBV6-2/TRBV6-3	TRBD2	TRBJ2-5	TGTGCCAGCCGACCGGGACTAGCGGGAGGAGAGACCCAGTACTTC	CASRPGLAGGETQYF
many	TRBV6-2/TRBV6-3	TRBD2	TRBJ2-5	TGTGCCAGCACCGCGGGCGGGGGAGAGACCCAGTACTTC	CASTAGGGETQYF
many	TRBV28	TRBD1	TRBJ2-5	TGTGCCAGCAGTTTGCCACCGGGACAGGGGGCGAGTGAGACCCAGTACTTC	CASSLPPGQGASETQYF
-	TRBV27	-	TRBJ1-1	TGTGCCAGCAGTTCTTGGACCCAACCTAACACTGAAGCTTTCTTT	CASSSWTQPNTEAFF
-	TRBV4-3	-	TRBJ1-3	TGCGCCAGCAGCCAATGGAGCGACAGAGCCTCTGGAAACACCATATATTTT	CASSQWSDRASGNTIYF
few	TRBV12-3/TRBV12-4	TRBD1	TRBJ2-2	TGTGCCAGCAGTTTCAACAGGGGAGACCGGGAGCTGTTTTTT	CASSFNRGDRELFF
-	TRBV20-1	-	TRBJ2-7	TGCAGTGCGCGGGTCAACTCCTACGAGCAGTACTTC	CSARVNSYEQYF
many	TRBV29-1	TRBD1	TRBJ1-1	TGCAGCGCCGCCGGGACAGGGGGCACAGCTTTCTTT	CSAAGTGGTAFF
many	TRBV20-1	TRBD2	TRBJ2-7	TGCAGTGCTAGAGATAGATCCCGCGGGAGCTACTACGAGCAGTACTTC	CSARDRSRGSYYEQYF
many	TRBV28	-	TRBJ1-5	TGTGCCAGCAGTGAATTCCGGGCCCTAATTAATCAGCCCCAGCATTTT	CASSEFRALINQPQHF
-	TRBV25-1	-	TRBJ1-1	TGTGCCAGCAGTTTTTACGGGGCAATGAACACTGAAGCTTTCTTT	CASSFYGAMNTEAFF
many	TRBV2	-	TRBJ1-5	TGTGCCAGCAGTGAACTGGACAGCAATCAGCCCCAGCATTTT	CASSELDSNQPQHF
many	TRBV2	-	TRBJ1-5	TGTGCCAGCAGTGAGTACAGCGAGTTGAATCAGCCCCAGCATTTT	CASSEYSELNQPQHF
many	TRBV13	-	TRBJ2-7	TGTGCCAGCAGCTTAGATCGAAGCTACGAGCAGTACTTC	CASSLDRSYEQYF
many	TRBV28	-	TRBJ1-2	TGTGCCAGCAGTTTATCTGGGGGCTTCTATGGCTACACCTTC	CASSLSGGFYGYTF
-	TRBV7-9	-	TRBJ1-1	TGTGCCAGCAGCTCGAAGGGTGAAGAAACTGAAGCTTTCTTT	CASSSKGEETEAFF
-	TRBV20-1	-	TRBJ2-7	TGCAGTGCGGGGGGCGGCTACGAGCAGTACTTC	CSAGGGYEQYF
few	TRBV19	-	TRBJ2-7	TGTGCCAGTATATGCTCGTACGAGCAGTACTTC	CASICSYEQYF
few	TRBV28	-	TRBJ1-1	TGTGCCACCGGACCCGGGGGGAGGTACGCTTTCTTT	CATGPGGRYAFF
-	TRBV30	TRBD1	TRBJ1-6	TGTGCCTGGAGTGTACGGTCAGGGGGACCCTATAATTCACCCCTCCACTTT	CAWSVRSGGPYNSPLHF
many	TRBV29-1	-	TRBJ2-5	TGCAGCGTACGGGGCCAAGAGACCCAGTACTTC	CSVRGQETQYF
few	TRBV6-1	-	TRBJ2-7	TGTGCCAGCAGACCTTTTTCTTCCTACGAGCAGTACTTC	CASRPFSSYEQYF
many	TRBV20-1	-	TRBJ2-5	TGCAGTGCACTGATCTCGAACCCAGAGACCCAGTACTTC	CSALISNPETQYF
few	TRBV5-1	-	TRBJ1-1	TGCGCCAGCAGCTCCATGGGGAGATTGAACACTGAAGCTTTCTTT	CASSSMGRLNTEAFF
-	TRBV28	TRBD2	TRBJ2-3	TGTGCCAGCAGTTCCGAGGGACTAGCGGGAAGAAATACGCAGTATTTT	CASSSEGLAGRNTQYF